Below, one T cell receptor beta chain is given with its context. This record belongs to a study of Ad26.COV2.S vaccination and SARS-CoV-2 variants. The treatment is: around 19 received Ad26.COV2.S at low or high dose, single or two shots; 5 received placebo; per-sample allocation not given. Day 63 after the first vaccine or placebo injection was the time point for sampling. Data came from immunoSEQ multiplex PCR; TCRdb stores just in-frame clones and leaves some out. The top ten hold about 7.4% of the sample, which has about 380,000 clones, about four fifths seen once. Per the germline V gene, CDR1 is LGHDT and CDR2 is YNNKEL (reference sequence). CDR3 size: 14 residues. V lost 2 bases, J lost 4 bases, and 8 bases lay in between.

Specimen: peripheral blood, collected in a trial of Ad26.COV2.S vaccine versus placebo. The chain has TRBV3-1 (or the pseudogene TRBV3-2) and TRBJ1-4, with D tentatively TRBD1 (5 bases). The TCR comes from a person between 18 and 60 years old who received the Ad26.COV2.S COVID-19 vaccine or a placebo. The CDR3 DNA reads TGTGCCAGCAGCCAAAGACAGCGTAATGAAAAACTGTTTTTT. This codes for CASSQRQRNEKLFF.